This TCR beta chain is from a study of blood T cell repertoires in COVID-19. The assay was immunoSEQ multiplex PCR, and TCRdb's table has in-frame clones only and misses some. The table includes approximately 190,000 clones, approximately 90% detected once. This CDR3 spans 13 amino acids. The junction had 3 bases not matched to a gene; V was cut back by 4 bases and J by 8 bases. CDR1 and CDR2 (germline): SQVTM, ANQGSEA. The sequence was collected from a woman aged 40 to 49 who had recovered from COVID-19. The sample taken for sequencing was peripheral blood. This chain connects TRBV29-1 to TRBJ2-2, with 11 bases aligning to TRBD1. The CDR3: CSVVDRGPGELFF. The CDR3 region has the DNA TGCAGCGTTGTGGACAGGGGGCCTGGGGAGCTGTTTTTT.